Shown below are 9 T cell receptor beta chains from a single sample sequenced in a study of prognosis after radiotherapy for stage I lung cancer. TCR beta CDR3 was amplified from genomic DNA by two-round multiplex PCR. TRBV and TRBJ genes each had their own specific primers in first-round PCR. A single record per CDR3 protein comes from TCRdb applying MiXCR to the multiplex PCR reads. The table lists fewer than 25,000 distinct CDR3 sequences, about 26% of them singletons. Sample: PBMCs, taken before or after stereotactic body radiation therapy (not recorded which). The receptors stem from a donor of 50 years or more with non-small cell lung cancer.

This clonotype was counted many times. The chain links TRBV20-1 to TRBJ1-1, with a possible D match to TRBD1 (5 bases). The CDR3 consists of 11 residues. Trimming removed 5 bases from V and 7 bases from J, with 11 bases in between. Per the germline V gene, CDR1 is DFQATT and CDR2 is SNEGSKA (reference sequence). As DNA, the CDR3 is TGCAGTGCTTGGGACGGTATTGAAGCTTTCTTT. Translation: CSAWDGIEAFF.

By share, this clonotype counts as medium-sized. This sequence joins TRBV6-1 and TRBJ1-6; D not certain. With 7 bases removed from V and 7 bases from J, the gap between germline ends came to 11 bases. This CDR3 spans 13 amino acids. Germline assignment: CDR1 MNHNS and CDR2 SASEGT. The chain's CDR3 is CASTEEENSPLHF. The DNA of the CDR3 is TGTGCCAGCACCGAGGAGGAAAATTCACCCCTCCACTTT.

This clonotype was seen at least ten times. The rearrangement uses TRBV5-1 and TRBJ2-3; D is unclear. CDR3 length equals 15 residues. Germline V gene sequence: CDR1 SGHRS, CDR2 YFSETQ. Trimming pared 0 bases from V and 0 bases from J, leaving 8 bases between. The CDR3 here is CASSLGLASTDTQYF. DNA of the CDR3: TGCGCCAGCAGCTTGGGTCTTGCTAGCACAGATACGCAGTATTTT.

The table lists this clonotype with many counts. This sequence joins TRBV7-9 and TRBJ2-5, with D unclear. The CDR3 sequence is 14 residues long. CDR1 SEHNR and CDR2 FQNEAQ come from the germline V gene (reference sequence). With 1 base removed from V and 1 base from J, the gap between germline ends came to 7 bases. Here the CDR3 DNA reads TGTGCCAGCAGCTTAGTTAGGGCCCAAGAGACCCAGTACTTC. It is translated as CASSLVRAQETQYF. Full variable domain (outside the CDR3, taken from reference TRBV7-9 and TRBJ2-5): DTGVSQNPRHKITKRGQNVTFRCDPISEHNRLYWYRQTLGQGPEFLTYFQNEAQLEKSRLLSDRFSAERPKGSFSTLEIQRTEQGDSAMYLCASSLVRAQETQYFGPGTRLLVL.

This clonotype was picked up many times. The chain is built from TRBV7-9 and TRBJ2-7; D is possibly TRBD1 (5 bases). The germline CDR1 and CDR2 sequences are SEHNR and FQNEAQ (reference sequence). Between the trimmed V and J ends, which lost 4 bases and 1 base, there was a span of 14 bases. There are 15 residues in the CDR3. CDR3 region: CASSSDIFGSYEQYF. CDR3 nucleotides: TGTGCCAGCAGCTCGGACATCTTCGGTTCCTACGAGCAGTACTTC.

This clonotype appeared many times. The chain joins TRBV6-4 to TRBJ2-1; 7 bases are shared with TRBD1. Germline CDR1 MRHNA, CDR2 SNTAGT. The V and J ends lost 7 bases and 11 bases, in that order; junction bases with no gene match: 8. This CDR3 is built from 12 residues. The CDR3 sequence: CASTPGGGKQFF. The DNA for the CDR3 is TGTGCCAGCACGCCAGGGGGTGGGAAGCAGTTCTTC.

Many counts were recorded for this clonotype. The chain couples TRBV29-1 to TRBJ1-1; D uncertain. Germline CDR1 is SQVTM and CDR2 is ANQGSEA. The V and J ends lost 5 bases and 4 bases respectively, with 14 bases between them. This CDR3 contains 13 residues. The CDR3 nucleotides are TGCAGCGTTTATAAGGGTCTGGGCACTGAAGCTTTCTTT. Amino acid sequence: CSVYKGLGTEAFF.

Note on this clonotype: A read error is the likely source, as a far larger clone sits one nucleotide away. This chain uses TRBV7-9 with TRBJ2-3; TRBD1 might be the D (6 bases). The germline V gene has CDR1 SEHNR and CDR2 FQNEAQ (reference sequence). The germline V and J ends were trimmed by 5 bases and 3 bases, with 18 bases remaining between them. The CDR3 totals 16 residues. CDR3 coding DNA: TGTGCCAGCAGCCTCCGGACAGAGGGACCTACAGATACGCAGTATTTT. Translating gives CASSLRTEGPTDTQYF.

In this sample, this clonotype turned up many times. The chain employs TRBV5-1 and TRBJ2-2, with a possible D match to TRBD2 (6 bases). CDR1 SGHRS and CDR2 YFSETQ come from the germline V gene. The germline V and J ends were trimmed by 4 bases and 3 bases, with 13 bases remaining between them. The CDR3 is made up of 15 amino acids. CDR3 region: CASSLGTDYTGELFF. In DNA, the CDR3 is TGCGCCAGCAGCCTAGGGACTGATTACACCGGGGAGCTGTTTTTT. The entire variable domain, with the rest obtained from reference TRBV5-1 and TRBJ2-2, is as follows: KAGVTQTPRYLIKTRGQQVTLSCSPISGHRSVSWYQQTPGQGLQFLFEYFSETQRNKGNFPGRFSGRQFSNSRSEMNVSTLELGDSALYLCASSLGTDYTGELFFGEGSRLTVL.